The rows below give T cell receptor beta chains drawn from one sample of a study of T cells in Graves' hyperthyroidism and ophthalmopathy. TCRdb re-called the multiplex PCR reads with MiXCR, one entry per CDR3 protein. The sample consists of approximately 870,000 distinct CDR3 sequences, about two fifths of them appearing once. Sequenced input: blood. The receptors were gathered from a man aged 18 to 35 with Graves' hyperthyroidism. Both conserved end residues are trimmed from each CDR3.

J | V | CDR3
TRBJ1-1 | TRBV29-1 | SVAYDALGGAF
TRBJ1-1 | TRBV20-1 | SARDPEPEEAF
TRBJ2-6 | TRBV7-6 | ASSLGYGGAGANVLT
TRBJ2-2 | TRBV5-5 | ASSQDYRDSGELF
TRBJ1-6 | TRBV5-1 | ASSLEGLSSYNSPLH
TRBJ1-5 | TRBV7-2 | ASSPDVRRPQH
TRBJ2-7 | TRBV29-1 | SVDQGQSYGYEQY
TRBJ1-1 | TRBV20-1 | SAREGATEAF
TRBJ2-7 | TRBV4-2 | ASSQGLAGRHEQY
TRBJ2-5 | TRBV20-1 | SAPGGEGRQTQY
TRBJ2-7 | TRBV5-1 | ASSLVSQDEYYEQY
TRBJ1-6 | TRBV25-1 | ASRRDSGYNSPLH
TRBJ1-2 | TRBV6-6 | ASSQGQGGYGYT
TRBJ1-2 | TRBV7-9 | ASRGTLNYGYT
TRBJ1-2 | TRBV20-1 | SARVGTARHGYT
TRBJ2-7 | TRBV4-2 | ASSLGEGEQY
TRBJ1-4 | TRBV10-3 | AISVRQGDEKLF
TRBJ1-2 | TRBV20-1 | SARGGQGARGYT
TRBJ2-2 | TRBV20-1 | SAGPGLAGPGELF
TRBJ2-2 | TRBV24-1 | ATRGGSHYAGELF
TRBJ1-1 | TRBV5-1 | ASSPGVSEAF
TRBJ2-7 | TRBV10-3 | AISETGTSGTEQY
TRBJ2-7 | TRBV5-1 | ASSYLAGGTMQY